These 23 T cell receptor beta chains came from one sample sequenced in a study of T cell repertoires in cytomegalovirus infection. For these receptors, no antigen is known. Each CDR3 protein gets one entry after TCRdb re-called the reads with MiXCR. The profile shows approximately 260,000 distinct CDR3 sequences, 22% of them singletons. Material: cultured PBMCs, obtained from culture after CMV antigen stimulation. These TCRs come from a human donor in good health (CMV status not recorded). Some clones in this sample may be carry-over from other donors' samples.

This clonotype showed up just a few times. The J gene is TRBJ2-6, the V gene TRBV7-9, with 8 nucleotides matching TRBD1. Per the germline V gene, CDR1 is SEHNR and CDR2 is FQNEAQ (reference sequence). The ends lost 5 bases at V and 0 bases at J; junction bases unmatched: 9. The CDR3 has 18 residues. The CDR3 is CASSQPGQALSGANVLTF. CDR3 DNA: TGTGCCAGCAGCCAACCGGGACAGGCCCTCTCTGGGGCCAACGTCCTGACTTTC.

This clonotype showed up just a few times. The J gene is TRBJ2-3, the V gene TRBV20-1; 11 bases are shared with TRBD2. Trimming removed 4 bases from V and 6 bases from J; junction bases left unmatched: 18. Germline lookup yields CDR1 DFQATT and CDR2 SNEGSKA (reference sequence). This CDR3 region has 18 residues. Here the CDR3 reads CSATAPGLAVAQLDTQYF. The CDR3 DNA reads as TGCAGTGCTACAGCACCGGGACTAGCGGTAGCTCAACTGGATACGCAGTATTTT.

The sample holds many counts of this clonotype. The gene calls are TRBV7-8 and TRBJ2-7; 7 bases fit TRBD2. Germline V lookup: CDR1 SGHVS, CDR2 FQNEAQ. The J segment lost 3 bases and the V segment lost 8 bases, leaving 4 bases of the junction unmatched. The CDR3 extends over 12 amino acids. The CDR3 region has the DNA TGTGCCAGCGCGGGCGGGGGCTACGAGCAGTACTTC. Protein product: CASAGGGYEQYF.

This clonotype was detected only once. The chain uses TRBV10-3 and TRBJ1-5, with no clear D. This CDR3 has 13 residues. The germline V gene encodes CDR1 ENHRY and CDR2 SYGVKD. V lost 5 bases to trimming and J lost 0 bases, with 5 bases between them. Written as DNA, the CDR3 is TGTGCCATCAGTCAAAATAGCAATCAGCCCCAGCATTTT. It is translated as CAISQNSNQPQHF.

This clonotype was detected a few times. The chain combines TRBV4-1 with TRBJ2-7; 10 bases align to TRBD2. The CDR3 is made up of 15 amino acids. V trimming: 4 bases; J trimming: 3 bases; junction bases outside the gene matches: 6. The germline V gene encodes CDR1 MGHRA and CDR2 YSYEKL. The CDR3 reads CASSLLAGLIYEQYF. CDR3 coding DNA: TGCGCCAGCAGCCTACTAGCGGGATTAATCTACGAGCAGTACTTC.

This clonotype has at least ten counts. This chain uses TRBV11-2 with TRBJ2-1, with 8 nucleotides matching TRBD2. CDR3 length: 14 residues. Germline V gene data show CDR1 as SGHAT and CDR2 as FQNNGV. Trimming cost V 5 bases and J 8 bases; bases outside gene matches: 8. The CDR3 region is CASSPPAGDHEQFF. DNA of the CDR3: TGTGCCAGCAGCCCACCAGCGGGAGATCATGAGCAGTTCTTC. Filled out from reference TRBV11-2 and TRBJ2-1, the complete variable domain reads EAGVAQSPRYKIIEKRQSVAFWCNPISGHATLYWYQQILGQGPKLLIQFQNNGVVDDSQLPKDRFSAERLKGVDSTLKIQPAKLEDSAVYLCASSPPAGDHEQFFGPGTRLTVL.

V is TRBV5-6 and J is TRBJ2-3; a possible D gene is TRBD2 (6 bases). V was clipped by 8 bases and J by 2 bases, with 21 bases between them. Germline V gene data show CDR1 as SGHDT and CDR2 as YYEEEE. This CDR3 region has 16 residues. CDR3 amino acids: CASSSGLEQHTDTQYF. For the CDR3, the DNA is TGTGCCAGTTCCAGCGGGCTAGAGCAACACACAGATACGCAGTATTTT.

This clonotype occurred a few times. The DNA for the CDR3 is TGTGCCAGCAACTGGGAGGGGCTCAATGAGCAGTTCTTC. This gives the protein CASNWEGLNEQFF. The chain combines TRBV6-2 or TRBV6-3 with TRBJ2-1; 7 positions agree with TRBD2. Germline CDR1 reads MNHEY; CDR2 reads SVGEGT. CDR3 length equals 13 residues. V trimming: 7 bases; J trimming: 6 bases; junction bases outside the gene matches: 6.

This clonotype was recorded at least ten times. This chain links TRBV7-2 with TRBJ2-5; no reliable D call. V was clipped by 2 bases and J by 1 base, with 20 bases between them. The CDR3 totals 18 residues. Germline assignment: CDR1 SGHTA and CDR2 FQGNSA. The CDR3, as DNA: TGTGCCAGCAGCTTAAATGGGATGGCAGTTGACTTCCAAGAGACCCAGTACTTC. Its translation is CASSLNGMAVDFQETQYF.

In this sample, this clonotype turned up many times. The gene calls are TRBV7-2 and TRBJ2-5; 10 nucleotides align to TRBD1. V lost 3 bases, J lost 5 bases, and 9 bases stayed unmatched. The germline gives CDR1 SGHTA, CDR2 FQGNSA. The CDR3 spans 16 residues. The CDR3 region is CASSFSGTGAGETQYF. CDR3 nucleotide sequence: TGTGCCAGCAGCTTTTCCGGGACAGGGGCGGGGGAGACCCAGTACTTC.

This clonotype came up once. The chain couples TRBV4-2 to TRBJ1-2; no reliable D call. CDR3 size: 15 residues. Trimming took off 0 bases at V and 3 bases at J, with 11 bases between the two ends. Germline V lookup: CDR1 LGHNA, CDR2 YNFKEQ. CDR3 nucleotides: TGTGCCAGCAGCCAAGATGTTGGGTCGGACTATGGCTACACCTTC. As protein: CASSQDVGSDYGYTF.

The sample holds many counts of this clonotype. The V and J genes are TRBV28 and TRBJ1-6; D is unresolved. Germline loops: CDR1 MDHEN, CDR2 SYDVKM. The CDR3 totals 12 residues. The germline V and J ends were trimmed by 2 bases and 10 bases, with 6 bases remaining between them. This CDR3 reads CASSLRSSPLHF. The CDR3, as DNA: TGTGCCAGCAGTTTAAGGTCCTCACCCCTCCACTTT. Full variable domain (rest looked up from reference TRBV28 and TRBJ1-6): DVKVTQSSRYLVKRTGEKVFLECVQDMDHENMFWYRQDPGLGLRLIYFSYDVKMKEKGDIPEGYSVSREKKERFSLILESASTNQTSMYLCASSLRSSPLHFGNGTRLTVT.

The chain employs TRBV10-3 and TRBJ2-2, with TRBD1 as a possible D gene (6 bases). Trimming pared 8 bases from V and 8 bases from J, leaving 9 bases between. CDR1 and CDR2 from the germline V gene are ENHRY and SYGVKD. The CDR3 consists of 11 residues. The CDR3 here is CAIETGGELFF. CDR3 coding DNA: TGTGCCATCGAAACAGGGGGGGAGCTGTTTTTT.

This clonotype was seen a handful of times. The CDR3, as DNA: TGTGCCAGCAGGACAAGGGCTAATGAAAAACTGTTTTTT. This encodes CASRTRANEKLFF. The chain couples TRBV12-3 or TRBV12-4 to TRBJ1-4, with D unclear. The CDR3 is 13 residues long. Deletions cut 6 bases from V and 3 bases from J, with 8 bases between.

V and J are TRBV28 and TRBJ2-7; TRBD2 matches at 8 bases. Germline V lookup: CDR1 MDHEN, CDR2 SYDVKM. The junction had 8 bases not matched to a gene; V was cut back by 3 bases and J by 1 base. The CDR3 consists of 16 residues. CDR3 DNA: TGTGCCAGCAGTTTCGACCTAGCGGGCCTATCCTACGAGCAGTACTTC. Protein sequence: CASSFDLAGLSYEQYF.

This clonotype was detected only a few times. DNA for the CDR3: TGTGCCATCAGTGTGGGTTTTAACACTGAAGCTTTCTTT. Amino acid sequence: CAISVGFNTEAFF. The chain carries TRBV10-3 and TRBJ1-1; D uncertain. The V and J ends lost 4 bases and 2 bases respectively, with 8 bases between them. Germline V gene sequence: CDR1 ENHRY, CDR2 SYGVKD. This CDR3 is built from 13 residues.

This clonotype was counted only a few times. V usage is TRBV19 and J usage is TRBJ2-3; tentative D call: TRBD2 (6 bases). CDR3 length: 16 amino acids. Trimming shortened V by 7 bases and J by 2 bases, and 19 bases separated the two germline ends. Germline lookup yields CDR1 LNHDA and CDR2 SQIVND (reference sequence). CDR3: CASKGSHSGHTDTQYF. The DNA for the CDR3 is TGTGCCAGTAAGGGATCCCATAGCGGCCACACAGATACGCAGTATTTT.

This clonotype came up a few times. V gene TRBV6-2 or TRBV6-3 combines with J gene TRBJ2-7, with TRBD1 matching 10 bases. The J segment lost 4 bases and the V segment lost 7 bases, leaving 10 bases of the junction unmatched. This CDR3 has 15 residues. Germline V gene sequence: CDR1 MNHEY, CDR2 SVGEGT. The CDR3 nucleotides are TGTGCCAGCAAGTCCCGGGGACAGGGGATTTACGAGCAGTACTTC. Amino acids: CASKSRGQGIYEQYF.

In this sample, this clonotype turned up many times. The CDR3 is CASSRPGTPETQYF. The CDR3 coding sequence is TGTGCCAGCAGCCGGCCCGGGACTCCGGAGACCCAGTACTTC. This chain connects TRBV11-2 to TRBJ2-5; D is perhaps TRBD2 (6 bases). CDR3 length: 14 residues. V lost 5 bases, J lost 5 bases, and 15 bases lay in between. From germline, CDR1 is SGHAT and CDR2 FQNNGV.

This clonotype has only a few counts. This chain connects TRBV14 to TRBJ1-1; TRBD1 matches 7 bases. The CDR3 is 14 amino acids. The V gene end was trimmed by 5 bases and the J gene end by 7 bases; junction bases not matched to a gene: 10. In germline, CDR1 is SGHDN, CDR2 FVKESK. The DNA for the CDR3 is TGTGCCAGCAGCGCGAAGACAGGGAGTATTGAAGCTTTCTTT. Its translation: CASSAKTGSIEAFF.

This clonotype has at least ten counts. The chain links TRBV7-2 to TRBJ1-5; no firm D call. The CDR3 runs to 15 residues. Germline V gene sequence: CDR1 SGHTA, CDR2 FQGNSA. The V end lost 0 bases, the J end lost 4 bases, and 10 bases lay between the germline ends. DNA for the CDR3: TGTGCCAGCAGCTTAGCGATCAGTCCAAATCAGCCCCAGCATTTT. Translating it yields CASSLAISPNQPQHF.

V is TRBV6-6 and J is TRBJ2-7; the match to TRBD2 covers 8 bases. Germline CDR1 is MNHNY and CDR2 is SVGAGI (reference sequence). CDR3 length: 14 amino acids. V shed 5 bases and J 3 bases; nucleotides not matched to a gene: 6. CDR3 residues: CASSAGTRNYEQYV. For the CDR3, the DNA is TGTGCCAGCAGTGCCGGGACTAGGAACTACGAGCAGTACGTC.

The chain combines TRBV20-1 with TRBJ2-7, with D possibly matching TRBD1 (8 bases). This CDR3 has 13 residues. Germline CDR1 and CDR2: DFQATT and SNEGSKA (reference sequence). DNA for the CDR3: TGCAGCCCACAGGGGGGGGGATCCTACGAGCAGTACTTC. The encoded protein is CSPQGGGSYEQYF.